This T cell receptor (beta chain) came from a study of post-analysis software for immune sequencing data. As regards this clonotype: Antigen unknown.

General study results and limits: Analysis by F measure revealed that same-batch samples clustered strongly together. Significantly decreased normalized Chao1 diversity was recorded for multiple sclerosis patients relative to controls. TRBV segments more frequent in patients than in controls numbered several and included TRBV5-6, TRBV5-1 and TRBV20-1.

Presence of unique molecular identifiers characterized the TCR beta cDNA libraries. From around 1 to 10 million T cells, a few hundred thousand cDNA molecules were obtained. A single record per CDR3 protein comes from TCRdb applying MiXCR to the PCR reads. The sample carries more than 350,000 distinct CDR3 sequences, approximately 38% recorded once. The CDR3 is 15 residues long. Per the germline V gene, CDR1 is SGHTA and CDR2 is FQGNSA. V was shortened by 2 bases and J by 0 bases, with 8 bases between the two germline ends. Sample: blood. The receptor was derived from a girl aged 2 to 10 with multiple sclerosis. This chain links TRBV7-2 with TRBJ1-5; D is undetermined. The chain's CDR3 is CASSLSDYSNQPQHF. The CDR3 DNA sequence: TGTGCCAGCAGCTTATCTGACTATAGCAATCAGCCCCAGCATTTT.